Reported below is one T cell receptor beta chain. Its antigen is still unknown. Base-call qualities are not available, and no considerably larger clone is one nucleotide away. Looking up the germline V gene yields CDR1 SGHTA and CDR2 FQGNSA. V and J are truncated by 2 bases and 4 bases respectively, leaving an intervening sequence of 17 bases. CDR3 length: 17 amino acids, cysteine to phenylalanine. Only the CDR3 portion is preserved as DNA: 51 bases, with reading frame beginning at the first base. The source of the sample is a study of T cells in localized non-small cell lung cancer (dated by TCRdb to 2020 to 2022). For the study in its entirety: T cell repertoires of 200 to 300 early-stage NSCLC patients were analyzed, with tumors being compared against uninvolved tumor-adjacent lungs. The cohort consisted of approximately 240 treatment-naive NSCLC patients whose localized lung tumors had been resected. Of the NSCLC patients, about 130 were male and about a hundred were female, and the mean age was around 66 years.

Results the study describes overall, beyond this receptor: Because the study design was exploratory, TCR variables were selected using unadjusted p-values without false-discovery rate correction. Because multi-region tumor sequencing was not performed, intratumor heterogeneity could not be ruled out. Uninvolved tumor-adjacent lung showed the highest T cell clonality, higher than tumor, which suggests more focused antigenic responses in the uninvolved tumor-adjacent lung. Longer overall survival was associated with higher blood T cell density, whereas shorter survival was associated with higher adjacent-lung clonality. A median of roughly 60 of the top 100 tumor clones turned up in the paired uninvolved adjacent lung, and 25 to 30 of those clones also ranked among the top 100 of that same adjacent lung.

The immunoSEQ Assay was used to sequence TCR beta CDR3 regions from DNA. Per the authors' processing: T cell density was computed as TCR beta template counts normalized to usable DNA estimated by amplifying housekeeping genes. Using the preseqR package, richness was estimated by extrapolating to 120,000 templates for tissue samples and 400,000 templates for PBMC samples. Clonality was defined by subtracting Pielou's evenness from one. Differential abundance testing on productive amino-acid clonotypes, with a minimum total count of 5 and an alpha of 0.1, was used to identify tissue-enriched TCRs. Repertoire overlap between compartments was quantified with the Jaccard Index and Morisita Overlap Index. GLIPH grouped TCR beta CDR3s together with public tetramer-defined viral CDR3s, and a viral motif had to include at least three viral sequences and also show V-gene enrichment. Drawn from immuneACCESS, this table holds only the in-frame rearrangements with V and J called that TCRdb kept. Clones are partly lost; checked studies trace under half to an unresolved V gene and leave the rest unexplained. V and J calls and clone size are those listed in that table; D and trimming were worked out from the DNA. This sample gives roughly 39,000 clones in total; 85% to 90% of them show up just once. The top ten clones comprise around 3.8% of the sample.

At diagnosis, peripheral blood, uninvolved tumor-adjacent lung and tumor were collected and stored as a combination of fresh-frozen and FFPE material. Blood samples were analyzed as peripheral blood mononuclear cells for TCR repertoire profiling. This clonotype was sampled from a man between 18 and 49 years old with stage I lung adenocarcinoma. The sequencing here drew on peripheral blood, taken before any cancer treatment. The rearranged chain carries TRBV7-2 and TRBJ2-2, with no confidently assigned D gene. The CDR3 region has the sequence CASSLRLMGNPTGELFF. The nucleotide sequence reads TGTGCCAGCAGCTTAAGGTTGATGGGGAACCCCACCGGGGAGCTGTTTTTT.